These T cell receptor beta chains were read from a single sample in a study of a mutant IDH1 vaccine in newly diagnosed glioma. Their recognized antigens are unknown. Libraries were prepared by immunoSEQ multiplex PCR; TCRdb keeps only in-frame clonotypes and omits some of them. The table includes tens of thousands of clones, roughly nine tenths detected once. Sequenced here: PBMCs, sampled from a glioma patient whose treatment included an IDH1 peptide vaccine. The origin of the receptors is a middle-aged man with glioma. Each CDR3 is given with its conserved first and last residue. Each record gives: CDR3 protein, V gene, D gene. The D gene is left open where the match is weak.

CDR3 protein: CASSTRDSNYNEQFF; V gene: TRBV7-9; D gene: TRBD1
CDR3 protein: CASSPIRGQGGNEQFF; V gene: TRBV27; D gene: TRBD1
CDR3 protein: CASSYPGLRGYTF; V gene: TRBV5-8; D gene: NA
CDR3 protein: CASSWGEDLRGTQYF; V gene: TRBV6-6; D gene: NA
CDR3 protein: CASSLGDNQPQHF; V gene: TRBV7-3; D gene: NA
CDR3 protein: CASSLGLAGLYEQYF; V gene: TRBV5-1; D gene: TRBD2
CDR3 protein: CATQQINYGYTF; V gene: TRBV10-3; D gene: NA
CDR3 protein: CASSQGGVLRGGTNEKLFF; V gene: TRBV4-1; D gene: NA
CDR3 protein: CASSLAGHTDTQYF; V gene: TRBV7-2; D gene: NA
CDR3 protein: CASSLWTGEAFF; V gene: TRBV7-3; D gene: TRBD1
CDR3 protein: CASSIVWTQLGGRPQHF; V gene: TRBV19; D gene: NA
CDR3 protein: CASSYSGVGEQYF; V gene: TRBV27; D gene: NA
CDR3 protein: CASTLGRQGTMNTEAFF; V gene: TRBV28; D gene: TRBD1
CDR3 protein: CASSQDRGPTYEQYF; V gene: TRBV4-3; D gene: TRBD1
CDR3 protein: CASGYGWQAAILAKNIQYF; V gene: TRBV21-1; D gene: NA
CDR3 protein: CASSWARVMGQETQYF; V gene: TRBV6-5; D gene: NA
CDR3 protein: CASSAGGEPRETQYF; V gene: TRBV7-7; D gene: NA
CDR3 protein: CASSLESGELFF; V gene: TRBV5-1; D gene: NA
CDR3 protein: CASSSRTSGGYEQYF; V gene: TRBV5-4; D gene: TRBD2
CDR3 protein: CASCQRGLGGNTIYF; V gene: TRBV6-6; D gene: NA
CDR3 protein: CASSQGGLAGGLTGELFF; V gene: TRBV4-3; D gene: TRBD2
CDR3 protein: CASSQAHGSFQYF; V gene: TRBV4-1; D gene: NA
CDR3 protein: CASSLSGGDTDTQYF; V gene: TRBV27; D gene: TRBD2
CDR3 protein: CASSPLGQDPQETQYF; V gene: TRBV18; D gene: TRBD1
CDR3 protein: CASSAWGGPSSYEQYF; V gene: TRBV11-2; D gene: NA
CDR3 protein: CASSLDHEQYF; V gene: TRBV7-9; D gene: NA
CDR3 protein: CASSVRPSTDTQYF; V gene: TRBV9; D gene: NA
CDR3 protein: CASGPREKLFF; V gene: TRBV27; D gene: NA
CDR3 protein: CASNQGAEAFF; V gene: TRBV4-2; D gene: TRBD1
CDR3 protein: CASSLSGQGAFLYF; V gene: TRBV11-3; D gene: TRBD1
CDR3 protein: CASSESGGTTYEQYF; V gene: TRBV9; D gene: TRBD2
CDR3 protein: CASSQGSLDLGDEQFF; V gene: TRBV4-2; D gene: NA
CDR3 protein: CTSSRMGLAGGGWNEQFF; V gene: TRBV1; D gene: NA
CDR3 protein: CASSLNQMNTEAFF; V gene: TRBV7-9; D gene: NA
CDR3 protein: CASSDSEEGETQYF; V gene: TRBV6-4; D gene: NA
CDR3 protein: CASSISQGRDQPQHF; V gene: TRBV19; D gene: NA
CDR3 protein: CASSASGAAGELFF; V gene: TRBV6-4; D gene: NA
CDR3 protein: CASSLSGKSYEQYF; V gene: TRBV11-2; D gene: TRBD2
CDR3 protein: CASTVPGVNTEAFF; V gene: TRBV19; D gene: NA
CDR3 protein: CASIITGLSKIEQFF; V gene: TRBV5-8; D gene: NA
CDR3 protein: CASSFYGGQETQYF; V gene: TRBV9; D gene: NA
CDR3 protein: CASSLMGGKNTGELFF; V gene: TRBV7-9; D gene: NA
CDR3 protein: CASRSRPGRNEQFF; V gene: TRBV5-1; D gene: NA
CDR3 protein: CASSLVGLATQDTQYF; V gene: TRBV5-1; D gene: TRBD2